The next 6 T cell receptor beta chains were all read from a single sample in a study of shared clonotypes between healthy human individuals (dated by TCRdb to the early 2020s). The method was the immunoSEQ multiplex PCR assay. TCRdb took this table from immuneACCESS and kept in-frame rearrangements with V and J called. Such tables lack part of the clones; where checked against another copy, unresolved V genes explain under half of the gap, and the rest is unexplained. Recorded for this sample are 2 million to 2.5 million clones; under 95% of them occurred a single time. The ten largest clones take up approximately 0.39% of the sample. The sample consisted of naive CD4+ T cells from PBMCs. Taken with the paper, the label for cell subset or site translates to: CD45RA+ positively selected. The receptors originated from a man aged 18 to 30 in good health. Some clones in this sample may be carry-over from other donors' samples.

V gene TRBV28 combines with J gene TRBJ1-3, with 9 nucleotides matching TRBD1. This CDR3 is built from 14 residues. The ends lost 10 bases at V and 0 bases at J; junction bases unmatched: 4. CDR1 is MDHEN and CDR2 is SYDVKM in the germline V gene. The CDR3 here is CATIQGASGNTIYF. In DNA form, the CDR3 reads TGTGCCACAATACAGGGGGCCTCTGGAAACACCATATATTTT.

V is TRBV19 and J is TRBJ2-3; 9 bases fit TRBD2. J gave up 4 bases and V 3 bases, and 5 bases lay outside the gene matches. This CDR3 contains 15 residues. Germline V lookup: CDR1 LNHDA, CDR2 SQIVND (reference sequence). Written as DNA, the CDR3 is TGTGCCAGTAGTATGCCGCGGGAGGGCCCAGATACGCAGTATTTT. Translated: CASSMPREGPDTQYF. Supplemented by reference TRBV19 and TRBJ2-3, the full variable domain reads DGGITQSPKYLFRKEGQNVTLSCEQNLNHDAMYWYRQDPGQGLRLIYYSQIVNDFQKGDIAEGYSVSREKKESFPLTVTSAQKNPTAFYLCASSMPREGPDTQYFGPGTRLTVL.

This clone came up once. The J gene is TRBJ2-7, the V gene TRBV5-1; the D gene is possibly TRBD2 (7 bases). CDR1 and CDR2 (germline): SGHRS, YFSETQ. The CDR3 has 13 amino acids. Between the trimmed V and J ends, which lost 8 bases and 0 bases, there was a span of 12 bases. The DNA for the CDR3 is TGCGCCAGTGGGGGGGACAACTCCTACGAGCAGTACTTC. Protein product: CASGGDNSYEQYF.

The chain couples TRBV5-1 to TRBJ2-7, with TRBD2 identical over 9 bases. There are 16 residues in the CDR3. Germline CDR1 and CDR2: SGHRS and YFSETQ. Germline trimming cut 3 bases from V and 2 bases from J; bases unmatched to any gene: 9. The CDR3 spells CASSSSLTSGPYEQYF. The DNA for the CDR3 is TGCGCCAGCAGCTCATCCCTGACTAGCGGCCCCTACGAGCAGTACTTC.

On this clone: Within the sample, other DNA sequences also encode this same CDR3. The V and J genes are TRBV28 and TRBJ2-5, with 7 bases fitting TRBD2. With 6 bases clipped from V and 5 bases from J, the junction kept 6 bases outside the gene matches. CDR1 is MDHEN, CDR2 SYDVKM, per germline. The CDR3 contains 13 residues. CDR3 nucleotide sequence: TGTGCCAGCAGCCTCGCGGGAGCTGAGACCCAGTACTTC. Its translation: CASSLAGAETQYF.

The V gene is TRBV18, the J gene TRBJ2-7, with a possible D match to TRBD1 (6 bases). The CDR3 is made up of 15 amino acids. Trimming left V 1 base short and J 2 bases short, with 12 bases between. CDR1 and CDR2 (germline): KGHSH, LQKENI. The CDR3 is CASSPLSRGTYEQYF. CDR3 nucleotides: TGTGCCAGCTCACCACTCAGCAGGGGAACCTACGAGCAGTACTTC.